One sample yielded the 6 T cell receptor beta chains listed below, sequenced in a study of shared clonotypes between healthy human individuals. Produced via immunoSEQ multiplex PCR; TCRdb's table is partial and in-frame only. The data hold nearly 1,000,000 clones, with approximately 76% observed a single time. The sequencing input was memory CD4+ T cells sorted from blood. Subset noted: CD45RA-negative fraction. The receptors originated from a man aged 18 to 29 in good health.

This chain joins TRBV2 and TRBJ2-2; possibly TRBD2 for D (6 bases). Trimming stripped 4 bases from V and 5 bases from J, with 8 bases between. The CDR3 runs 13 residues. Germline V gene lookup returns CDR1 SNHLY and CDR2 FYNNEI. The CDR3, as DNA: TGTGCCAGCAGTGTTCGGGGGACCGGGGAGCTGTTTTTT. Translated: CASSVRGTGELFF.

This clone was seen only a few times. The chain couples TRBV30 to TRBJ2-5; D gene uncertain. CDR3 length: 13 amino acids. Germline V lookup: CDR1 GTSNPN, CDR2 SVGIG (reference sequence). V was trimmed by 0 bases and J by 3 bases, leaving 8 bases between them. Here the CDR3 DNA reads TGTGCCTGGAGTGTTGTCCTAAAAGAGACCCAGTACTTC. Protein: CAWSVVLKETQYF.

The chain uses TRBV18 and TRBJ2-7; D gene unclear. The CDR3 totals 13 residues. Trimming took off 1 base at V and 6 bases at J, with 10 bases between the two ends. Germline V gene data show CDR1 as KGHSH and CDR2 as LQKENI. This CDR3 is CASSPQTGGEQYF. The CDR3, as DNA: TGTGCCAGCTCACCACAGACTGGTGGCGAGCAGTACTTC.

This chain joins TRBV7-2 and TRBJ2-4; 10 nucleotides align to TRBD1. This CDR3 region has 16 residues. Per the germline V gene, CDR1 is SGHTA and CDR2 is FQGNSA. The ends lost 1 base at V and 5 bases at J; junction bases unmatched: 5. The CDR3 region is CASSLVGTGVQNIQYF. As DNA, the CDR3 is TGTGCCAGCAGCTTAGTCGGGACAGGGGTCCAAAACATTCAGTACTTC.

The genes are TRBV7-2 and TRBJ2-3; 7 bases map to TRBD1. This CDR3 has 19 amino acids. With 4 bases clipped from V and 8 bases from J, the junction kept 24 bases outside the gene matches. The germline V gene has CDR1 SGHTA and CDR2 FQGNSA. The CDR3 bases are TGTGCCAGCAGCTCGGGACAGTCCCTGGGGCGGCCCTGGGGTGGTACGCAGTATTTT. It codes for CASSSGQSLGRPWGGTQYF.

Here the CDR3 reads CSGAGVRNTEAFF. DNA of the CDR3: TGCAGCGGTGCAGGGGTTAGGAACACTGAAGCTTTCTTT. The chain combines TRBV29-1 with TRBJ1-1; perhaps TRBD1 as D (6 bases). The CDR3 extends over 13 amino acids. Trimming cost V 7 bases and J 1 base, with 13 bases left between them. The germline V gene has CDR1 SQVTM and CDR2 ANQGSEA.